This T cell receptor (beta chain) was sequenced during a study of T cell responses to AZD1222 COVID-19 vaccine. The protocol was immunoSEQ multiplex PCR, while the TCRdb copy is restricted to in-frame clones and leaves out a portion. Counted here are 150,000 or so clones, around 94% occurring once; the ten biggest clones make up roughly 5.6%. Germline CDR1 reads SGHVS; CDR2 reads FQNEAQ. The CDR3 has 14 residues. Germline trimming cut 6 bases from V and 2 bases from J; bases unmatched to any gene: 5. Study-wide results and caveats: Following two doses of AZD1222, Spike-specific TCR breadth and depth rose. The donor cohort was predominantly white British with a female majority, and clonal diversity may have been underestimated. Repertoire collection took place solely once the T cell response had peaked. In the spike-specific TCR repertoire, nearly half reportedly target unmutated variant regions.

A remark on this clone: The antigen is not known.

Sequences were derived from peripheral blood, sampled 28 days after the second AZD1222 dose. J is TRBJ2-3 and V is TRBV7-8, with TRBD1 matching 7 bases. The clonotype comes from an adult who received the AZD1222 COVID-19 vaccine. CDR3 DNA: TGTGCCAGCAGTAGAGGACAGGTCACAGATACGCAGTATTTT. Protein: CASSRGQVTDTQYF.